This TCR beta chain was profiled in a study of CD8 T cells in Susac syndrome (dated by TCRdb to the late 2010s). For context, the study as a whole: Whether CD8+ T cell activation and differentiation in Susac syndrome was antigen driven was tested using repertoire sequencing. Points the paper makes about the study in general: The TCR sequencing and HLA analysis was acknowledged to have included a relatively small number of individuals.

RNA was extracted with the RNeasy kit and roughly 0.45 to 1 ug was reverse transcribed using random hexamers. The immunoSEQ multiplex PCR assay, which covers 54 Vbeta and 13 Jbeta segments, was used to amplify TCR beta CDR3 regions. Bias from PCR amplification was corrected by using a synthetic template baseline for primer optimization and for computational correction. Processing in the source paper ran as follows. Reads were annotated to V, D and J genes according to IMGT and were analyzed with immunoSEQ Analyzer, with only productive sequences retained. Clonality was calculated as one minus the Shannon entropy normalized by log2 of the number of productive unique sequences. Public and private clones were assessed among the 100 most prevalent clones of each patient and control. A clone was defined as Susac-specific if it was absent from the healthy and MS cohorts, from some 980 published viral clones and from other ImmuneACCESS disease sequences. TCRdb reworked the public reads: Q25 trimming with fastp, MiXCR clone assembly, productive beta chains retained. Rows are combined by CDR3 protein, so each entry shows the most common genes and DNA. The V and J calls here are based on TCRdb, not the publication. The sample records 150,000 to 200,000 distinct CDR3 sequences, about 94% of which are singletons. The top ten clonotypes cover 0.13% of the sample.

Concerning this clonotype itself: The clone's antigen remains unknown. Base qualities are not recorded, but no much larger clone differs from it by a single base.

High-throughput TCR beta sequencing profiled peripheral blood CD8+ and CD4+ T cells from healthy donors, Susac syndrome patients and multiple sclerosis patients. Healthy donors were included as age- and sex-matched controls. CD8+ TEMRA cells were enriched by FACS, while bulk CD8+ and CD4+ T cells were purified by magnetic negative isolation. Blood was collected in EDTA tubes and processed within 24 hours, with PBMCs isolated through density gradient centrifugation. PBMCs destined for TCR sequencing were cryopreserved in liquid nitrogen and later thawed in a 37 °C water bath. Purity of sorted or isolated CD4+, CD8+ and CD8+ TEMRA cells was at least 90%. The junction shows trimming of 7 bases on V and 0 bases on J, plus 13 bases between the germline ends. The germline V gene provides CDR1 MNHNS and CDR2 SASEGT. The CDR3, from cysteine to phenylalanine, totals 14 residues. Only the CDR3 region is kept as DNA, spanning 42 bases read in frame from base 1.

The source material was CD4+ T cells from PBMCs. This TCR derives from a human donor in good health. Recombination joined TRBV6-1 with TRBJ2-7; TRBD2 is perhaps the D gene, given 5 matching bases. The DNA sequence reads TGTGCCAGCAAGACTACAGCTACCTCCTACGAGCAGTACTTC. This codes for CASKTTATSYEQYF.